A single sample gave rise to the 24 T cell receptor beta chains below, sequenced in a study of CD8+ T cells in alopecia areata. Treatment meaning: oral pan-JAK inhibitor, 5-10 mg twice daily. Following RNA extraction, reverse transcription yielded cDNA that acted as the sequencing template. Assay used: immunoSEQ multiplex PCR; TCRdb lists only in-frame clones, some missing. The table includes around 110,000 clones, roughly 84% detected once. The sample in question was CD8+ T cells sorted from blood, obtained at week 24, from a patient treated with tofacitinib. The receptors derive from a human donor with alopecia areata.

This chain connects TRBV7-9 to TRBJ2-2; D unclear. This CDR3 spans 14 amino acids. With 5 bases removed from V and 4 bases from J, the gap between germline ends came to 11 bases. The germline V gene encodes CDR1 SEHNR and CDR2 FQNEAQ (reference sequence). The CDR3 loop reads CASSLPSVTGELFF. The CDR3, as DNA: TGTGCCAGCAGCCTTCCAAGCGTCACCGGGGAGCTGTTTTTT.

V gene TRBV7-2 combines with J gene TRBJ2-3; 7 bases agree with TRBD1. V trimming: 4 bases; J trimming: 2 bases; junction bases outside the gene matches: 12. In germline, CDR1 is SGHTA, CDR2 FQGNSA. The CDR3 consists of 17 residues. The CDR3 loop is CASSSNLPGQITDTQYF. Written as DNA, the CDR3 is TGTGCCAGCAGCTCAAACCTACCGGGACAGATCACAGATACGCAGTATTTT. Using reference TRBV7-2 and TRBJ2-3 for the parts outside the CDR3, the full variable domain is GAGVSQSPSNKVTEKGKDVELRCDPISGHTALYWYRQSLGQGLEFLIYFQGNSAPDKSGLPSDRFSAERTGGSVSTLTIQRTQQEDSAVYLCASSSNLPGQITDTQYFGPGTRLTVL.

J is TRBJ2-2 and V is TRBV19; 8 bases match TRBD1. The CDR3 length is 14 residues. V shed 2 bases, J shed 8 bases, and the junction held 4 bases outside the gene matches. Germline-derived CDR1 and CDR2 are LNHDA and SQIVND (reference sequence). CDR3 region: CASSIQGAWGELFF. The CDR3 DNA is TGTGCCAGTAGTATACAGGGGGCATGGGGGGAGCTGTTTTTT.

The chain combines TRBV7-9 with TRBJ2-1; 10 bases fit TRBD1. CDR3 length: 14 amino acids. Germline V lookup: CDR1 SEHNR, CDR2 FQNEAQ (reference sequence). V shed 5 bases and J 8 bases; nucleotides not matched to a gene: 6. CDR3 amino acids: CASSLTGGMDEQFF. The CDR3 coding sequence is TGTGCCAGCAGCCTGACAGGGGGCATGGATGAGCAGTTCTTC.

For the CDR3, the DNA is TGTGCCAGCAGTGAAGAGGGATATCCGGTTCGGGGAGATACGCAGTATTTT. This translates into CASSEEGYPVRGDTQYF. The chain has TRBV2 and TRBJ2-3; D perhaps matches TRBD2 (5 bases). Between the trimmed V and J ends, which lost 1 base and 5 bases, there was a span of 19 bases. Germline CDR1 reads SNHLY; CDR2 reads FYNNEI. This CDR3 region has 17 residues.

This chain's CDR3 is CASSLSGGGDGYTF. The CDR3 region has the DNA TGTGCCAGCAGTCTTTCGGGGGGCGGTGATGGCTACACCTTC. V usage is TRBV6-5 and J usage is TRBJ1-2; D is perhaps TRBD1 (6 bases). V was clipped by 5 bases and J by 6 bases, with 16 bases between them. The CDR3 loop spans 14 amino acids. In germline, CDR1 is MNHEY, CDR2 SVGAGI.

In nucleotides, the CDR3 is TGCGCCAGCAGCTTCGGGACGGACACAGATACGCAGTATTTT. Translating it yields CASSFGTDTDTQYF. The rearrangement uses TRBV5-1 and TRBJ2-3; D could derive from TRBD1 or TRBD2 (5 bases each). The CDR3 is 14 residues long. The V end was cut by 2 bases, the J end by 2 bases, with 9 bases between. Germline V gene lookup returns CDR1 SGHRS and CDR2 YFSETQ. The full variable domain, its missing parts supplied by reference TRBV5-1 and TRBJ2-3, is KAGVTQTPRYLIKTRGQQVTLSCSPISGHRSVSWYQQTPGQGLQFLFEYFSETQRNKGNFPGRFSGRQFSNSRSEMNVSTLELGDSALYLCASSFGTDTDTQYFGPGTRLTVL.

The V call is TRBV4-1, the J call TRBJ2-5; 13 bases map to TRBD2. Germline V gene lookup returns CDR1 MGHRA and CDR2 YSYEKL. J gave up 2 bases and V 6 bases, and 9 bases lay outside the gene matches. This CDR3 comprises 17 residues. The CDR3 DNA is TGCGCCAGCAGTTATCGACTAGCGGGGGGTCCGCAAGAGACCCAGTACTTC. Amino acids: CASSYRLAGGPQETQYF.

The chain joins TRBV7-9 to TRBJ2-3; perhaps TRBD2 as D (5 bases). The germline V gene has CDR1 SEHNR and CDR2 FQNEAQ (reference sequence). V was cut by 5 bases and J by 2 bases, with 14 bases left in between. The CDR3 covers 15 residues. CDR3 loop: CASSRTLGVTDTQYF. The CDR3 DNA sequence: TGTGCCAGCAGCCGAACTCTGGGAGTCACAGATACGCAGTATTTT.

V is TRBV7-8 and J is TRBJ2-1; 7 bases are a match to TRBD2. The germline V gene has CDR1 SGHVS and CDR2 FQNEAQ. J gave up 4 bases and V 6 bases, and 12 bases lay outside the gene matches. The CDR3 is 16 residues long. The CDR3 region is CASRLMGGDRYNEQFF. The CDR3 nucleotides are TGTGCCAGCAGACTAATGGGAGGGGATCGGTACAATGAGCAGTTCTTC.

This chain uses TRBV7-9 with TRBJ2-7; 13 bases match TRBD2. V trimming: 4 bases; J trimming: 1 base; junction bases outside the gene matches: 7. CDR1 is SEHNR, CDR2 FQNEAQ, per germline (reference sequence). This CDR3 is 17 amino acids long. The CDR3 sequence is CASSSWTSGGGSYEQYF. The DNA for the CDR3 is TGTGCCAGCAGCTCCTGGACTAGCGGGGGAGGTTCCTACGAGCAGTACTTC.

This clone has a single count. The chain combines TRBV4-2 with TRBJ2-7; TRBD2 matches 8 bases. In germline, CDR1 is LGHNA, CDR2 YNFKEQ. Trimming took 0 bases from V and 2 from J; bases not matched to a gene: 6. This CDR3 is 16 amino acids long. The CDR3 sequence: CASSQELTSGTYEQYF. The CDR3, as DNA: TGTGCCAGCAGCCAAGAGTTAACTAGCGGAACCTACGAGCAGTACTTC.

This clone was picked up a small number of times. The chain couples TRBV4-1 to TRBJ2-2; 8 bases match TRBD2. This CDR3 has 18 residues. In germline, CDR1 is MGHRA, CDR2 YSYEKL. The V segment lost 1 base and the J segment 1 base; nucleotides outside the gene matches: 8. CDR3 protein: CASSQVLGLGGNTGELFF. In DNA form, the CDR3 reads TGCGCCAGCAGCCAAGTTCTGGGACTAGGGGGGAACACCGGGGAGCTGTTTTTT.

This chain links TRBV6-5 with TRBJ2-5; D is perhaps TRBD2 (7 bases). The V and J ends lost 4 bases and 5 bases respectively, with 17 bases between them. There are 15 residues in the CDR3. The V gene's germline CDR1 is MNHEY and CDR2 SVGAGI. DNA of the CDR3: TGTGCCAGCAGTTCCGTGGGGGGGCAAGGGGAGACCCAGTACTTC. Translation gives CASSSVGGQGETQYF.

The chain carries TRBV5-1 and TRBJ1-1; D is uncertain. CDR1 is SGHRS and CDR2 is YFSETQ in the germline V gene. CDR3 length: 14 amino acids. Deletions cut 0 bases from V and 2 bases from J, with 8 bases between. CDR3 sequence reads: CASSLGGLNTEAFF. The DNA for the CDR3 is TGCGCCAGCAGCTTGGGCGGACTTAACACTGAAGCTTTCTTT.

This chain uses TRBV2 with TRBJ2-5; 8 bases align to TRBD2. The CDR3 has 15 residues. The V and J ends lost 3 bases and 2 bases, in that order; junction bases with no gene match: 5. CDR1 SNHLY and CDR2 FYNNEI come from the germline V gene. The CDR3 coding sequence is TGTGCCAGCAGTGAGGCGGGGGGCCCGCAAGAGACCCAGTACTTC. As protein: CASSEAGGPQETQYF.

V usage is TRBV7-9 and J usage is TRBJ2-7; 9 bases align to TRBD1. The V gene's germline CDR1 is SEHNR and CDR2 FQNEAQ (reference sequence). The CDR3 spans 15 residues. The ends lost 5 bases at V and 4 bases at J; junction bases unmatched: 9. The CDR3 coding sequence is TGTGCCAGCAGCCAGGGACAGGGAAGGTCGTACGAGCAGTACTTC. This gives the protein CASSQGQGRSYEQYF.

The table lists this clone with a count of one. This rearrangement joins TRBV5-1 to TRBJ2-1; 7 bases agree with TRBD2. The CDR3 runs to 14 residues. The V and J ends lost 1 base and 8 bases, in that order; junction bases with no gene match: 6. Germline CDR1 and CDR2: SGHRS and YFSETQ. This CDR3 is CASSLRLASDEQFF. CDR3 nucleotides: TGCGCCAGCAGCTTGAGACTAGCCTCGGATGAGCAGTTCTTC.

The CDR3 coding sequence is TGTGCCAGTAGTGCCTACTACGACTCACCCCTCCACTTT. Amino acids: CASSAYYDSPLHF. This chain links TRBV19 with TRBJ1-6; D not resolved. Germline CDR1 LNHDA, CDR2 SQIVND (reference sequence). Trimming left V 5 bases short and J 10 bases short, with 12 bases between. The CDR3 runs to 13 residues.

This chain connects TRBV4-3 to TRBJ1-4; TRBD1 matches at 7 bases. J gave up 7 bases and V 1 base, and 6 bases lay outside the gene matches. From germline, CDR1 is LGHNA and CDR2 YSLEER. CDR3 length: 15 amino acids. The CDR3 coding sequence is TGCGCCAGCAGCCAAGCCGGGACAGATCTTGAAAAACTGTTTTTT. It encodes CASSQAGTDLEKLFF.

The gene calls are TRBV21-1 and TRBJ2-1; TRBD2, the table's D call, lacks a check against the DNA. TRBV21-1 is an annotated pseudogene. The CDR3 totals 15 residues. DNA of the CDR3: TGTGCCAGCAACCAACTAGCGTTGTCCTACAATGAGCAGTTCTTC. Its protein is CASNQLALSYNEQFF.

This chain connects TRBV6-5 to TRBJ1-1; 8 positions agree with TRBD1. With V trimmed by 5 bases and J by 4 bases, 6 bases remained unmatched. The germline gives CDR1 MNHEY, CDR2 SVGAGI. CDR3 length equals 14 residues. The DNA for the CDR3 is TGTGCCAGCAGTATTACAGGGGGGGGCACTGAAGCTTTCTTT. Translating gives CASSITGGGTEAFF.

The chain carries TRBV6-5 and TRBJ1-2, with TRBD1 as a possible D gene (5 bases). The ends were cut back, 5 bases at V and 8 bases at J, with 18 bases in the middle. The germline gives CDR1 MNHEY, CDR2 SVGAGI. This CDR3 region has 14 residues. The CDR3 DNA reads TGTGCCAGCAGTGAAGTCGAGGGGACGGAAGGCTACACCTTC. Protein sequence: CASSEVEGTEGYTF.

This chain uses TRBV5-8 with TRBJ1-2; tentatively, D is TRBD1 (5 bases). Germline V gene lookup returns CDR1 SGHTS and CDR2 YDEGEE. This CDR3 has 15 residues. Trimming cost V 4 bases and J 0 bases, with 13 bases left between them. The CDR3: CASSLDSFSNYGYTF. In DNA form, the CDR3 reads TGTGCCAGCAGCCTCGACAGCTTCTCTAACTATGGCTACACCTTC.